This T cell receptor beta chain comes out of a study of technical replicates of blood from a few donors (dated by TCRdb to the late 2010s). CDR3 length: 16 amino acids, cysteine to phenylalanine. CDR3 DNA is the only sequence kept; it has 48 bases, read in frame from the first base. CDR1 and CDR2 were assigned from the germline V gene (reference sequence) as LNHDA and SQIVND. V and J are truncated by 7 bases and 2 bases respectively, leaving an intervening sequence of 18 bases. The library was prepared using the immunoSEQ multiplex PCR assay. TCRdb took over this immuneACCESS table, retaining in-frame rearrangements with V and J assigned. Such tables are incomplete; in checked studies, under half of the missing clones stem from an unresolved V gene, and the remainder is unexplained. The sample table records roughly 80,000 clones; about 96% of these occur just once. Around 0.18% of the sample goes to the ten largest clones.

Only one count was recorded for this clone. Its antigen remains undetermined. No much larger clone is present one base from it, and per-base qualities are unavailable. The sequencing sample was made of T cells isolated from PBMCs. The chain links TRBV19 with TRBJ1-5; the D gene is not confidently resolved. The sequence derives from a human donor in good health. The nucleotide sequence reads TGTGCCAGTACCGAGAGGGAGTTTCATCGCAATCAGCCCCAGCATTTT. This encodes CASTEREFHRNQPQHF.